A selection of T cell receptor beta chains follows, all from one sample in a study of T cell responses to AZD1222 COVID-19 vaccine. Some clones are missing from TCRdb's copy, which holds only in-frame ones; the method was immunoSEQ multiplex PCR. Of approximately 160,000 clones detected, around 91% appear once; the ten largest clones hold around 5.4%. This specimen consisted of peripheral blood, obtained on day 0 of AZD1222 vaccination. These receptors were taken from an adult in good health. CDR3s include the opening cysteine and the closing phenylalanine or tryptophan. D genes are given only for firm matches. The size of a clone is reported for some rows only, either as once, few or many, or as a class for expanded clones.

d_call j_call clone_size v_call cdr3_nt cdr3_aa
NA TRBJ2-2 NA TRBV19 TGTGCCAGTAGTATGGGGTCGGTCACCGGGGAGCTGTTTTTT CASSMGSVTGELFF
TRBD1 TRBJ1-2 NA TRBV6-5 TGTGCCAGCAGTTATGGGACAGGGGGCGCCCCGAGGGGCTACACCTTC CASSYGTGGAPRGYTF
NA TRBJ2-7 NA TRBV6-2/TRBV6-3 TGTGCCAGCAGTTTGGGACCTCTATCCTACGAGCAGTACTTC CASSLGPLSYEQYF
TRBD1 TRBJ2-1 NA TRBV6-5 TGTGCCAGCAGTTACTCGACAGGGCCACCCTACAATGAGCAGTTCTTC CASSYSTGPPYNEQFF
NA TRBJ2-5 NA TRBV10-3 TGTGCCGACCAAGAGACCCAGTACTTC CADQETQYF
NA TRBJ1-2 NA TRBV7-9 TGTGCCAGCAGCTTAGGGCGGGTATATGGCTACACCTTC CASSLGRVYGYTF
NA TRBJ1-4 NA TRBV28 TGTGCCAGCAGTGAGGGGGATGGACGCGAAAAACTGTTTTTT CASSEGDGREKLFF
NA TRBJ1-3 NA TRBV18 TGTGCCAGCTCCCTGGACGGGAGCTCTGGAAACACCATATATTTT CASSLDGSSGNTIYF
NA TRBJ1-2 NA TRBV6-5 TGTGCCAGCAGTTACGCTCGTTCAGCCCACTATGGCTACACCTTC CASSYARSAHYGYTF
TRBD1 TRBJ1-1 once TRBV6-6 TGTGCCAGCAGTGACGACAGGGGGAGGCCTGAAGCTTTCTTT CASSDDRGRPEAFF
TRBD2 TRBJ2-2 NA TRBV6-5 TGTGCCAGCAGGATGGGGACTACCGCGGGGGAGCTGTTTTTT CASRMGTTAGELFF
TRBD2 TRBJ2-2 NA TRBV7-2 TGTGCCAGCAGCTTCCTAGCGGGCACAAACACCGGGGAGCTGTTTTTT CASSFLAGTNTGELFF
TRBD1 TRBJ1-6 once TRBV7-2 TGTGCCAGCAGCTTAAGGATTGGAACAGGGGGAAATAATTCACCCCTCCACTTT CASSLRIGTGGNNSPLHF
NA TRBJ1-2 NA TRBV15 TGTGCCACCAGCAGAGATAGGGTAGGCTATGGCTACACCTTC CATSRDRVGYGYTF
NA TRBJ2-1 NA TRBV18 TGTGCCAGCTCACCACCGACTAGGAGGGAGTTCTTC CASSPPTRREFF
NA TRBJ1-5 NA TRBV28 TGTGCCAGCAGTTTTCCCCCTGCCGGGGGAGGGAATCAGCCCCAGCATTTT CASSFPPAGGGNQPQHF
NA TRBJ2-7 NA TRBV29-1 TGCAGCGTTGCTTCGGACAGTTACGAGCAGTACTTC CSVASDSYEQYF
NA TRBJ2-1 once TRBV9 TGTGCCAGCAGCGTAGACGGGAACTCCTACAATGAGCAGTTCTTC CASSVDGNSYNEQFF
NA TRBJ2-1 NA TRBV29-1 TGCAGCACCCGACTCCGGGACCCCTACAATGAGCAGTTCTTC CSTRLRDPYNEQFF
NA TRBJ1-5 NA TRBV18 TGTGCCAGCTCACCAGCGGGACAATATAGCAATCAGCCCCAGCATTTT CASSPAGQYSNQPQHF
NA TRBJ1-2 NA TRBV12-3/TRBV12-4 TGTGCCAGCAGTTCCCGACAGCACTATGGCTACACCTTC CASSSRQHYGYTF
TRBD2 TRBJ2-1 NA TRBV6-2/TRBV6-3 TGTGCCAGCAGTTCCCCAGCCTCTCTAGCGGGAGTTGTGAATGAGCAGTTCTTC CASSSPASLAGVVNEQFF
TRBD1 TRBJ2-7 NA TRBV25-1 TGTGCCAGCAGTGATCAAGGCGGACAGGGCTACGAGCAGTACTTC CASSDQGGQGYEQYF
NA TRBJ2-1 NA TRBV27 TGTGCCAGCAGGGAGGAGGCGAGGGGTCGAGGCAATGAGCAGTTCTTC CASREEARGRGNEQFF
NA TRBJ2-3 NA TRBV7-2 TGTGCCAGCAGCTTAGCATCTCGGGTGGGAGATACGCAGTATTTT CASSLASRVGDTQYF
NA TRBJ2-1 NA TRBV27 TGTGCCAGCAGTTTCGGGGGGCACAATGAGCAGTTCTTC CASSFGGHNEQFF
NA TRBJ2-1 NA TRBV28 TGTGCCAGCAGTTTACCTGGTACAGGCGATGAGCAGTTCTTC CASSLPGTGDEQFF
NA TRBJ1-4 NA TRBV30 TGTGCCTGGAGTGGAGTACTCCCGCCTGAAAAACTGTTTTTT CAWSGVLPPEKLFF
TRBD2 TRBJ2-7 few TRBV28 TGTGCCAGCAGTTTATGGAATCTAGCGGGAGGGCCCGGCGAGCAGTACTTC CASSLWNLAGGPGEQYF
TRBD2 TRBJ2-3 NA TRBV2 TGTGCCAGCAAGCCGGGACTAGTCACAGATACGCAGTATTTT CASKPGLVTDTQYF
TRBD2 TRBJ2-1 NA TRBV28 TGTGCCAGCAGAACGACTAGCGGGTACAATGAGCAGTTCTTC CASRTTSGYNEQFF
NA TRBJ2-1 NA TRBV7-9 TGTGCCAGCAGCTTAGCGGGGGATGGGTACAATGAGCAGTTCTTC CASSLAGDGYNEQFF
NA TRBJ2-7 once TRBV9 TGTGCCAGCAGCGTAGAAGGTGGGAGTCCGGGCGAGCAGTACTTC CASSVEGGSPGEQYF
TRBD1 TRBJ1-4 NA TRBV12-3/TRBV12-4 TGTGCCAGCAGCGACAGGGGAGAAAAACTGTTTTTT CASSDRGEKLFF
NA TRBJ1-1 few TRBV28 TGTGCCAGCAGTCCGCGGGCGTGGGGAGCTTTCTTT CASSPRAWGAFF
NA TRBJ2-5 NA TRBV4-2 TGTGCCAGCAGCCAAGGGGGGGACTCGGAGACCCAGTACTTC CASSQGGDSETQYF
NA TRBJ2-1 NA TRBV2 TGTGCCAGCAGCCTACAGGGTGGGGGCAATGAGCAGTTCTTC CASSLQGGGNEQFF
NA TRBJ2-7 NA TRBV27 TGTGCCAGCAGTTTATCCGTTCAAGAGGTCGAGTACTTC CASSLSVQEVEYF
NA TRBJ1-6 NA TRBV19 TGTGCCAGCCTCCCTCGGGACGGAGTATATAATTCACCCCTCCACTTT CASLPRDGVYNSPLHF
TRBD1 TRBJ2-7 NA TRBV19 TGTGCCAGTGGGGACAGACCCTACGCCGAGCAGTACTTC CASGDRPYAEQYF
NA TRBJ1-2 NA TRBV14 TGTGCCAGCAGCATTGGGGCCAGCTATGGCTACACCTTC CASSIGASYGYTF
NA TRBJ2-3 NA TRBV4-3 TGCGCCAGCAGCCAAGTGATAGCAGCAAGTAATACGCAGTATTTT CASSQVIAASNTQYF
TRBD1 TRBJ2-7 NA TRBV25-1 TGTGCCAGCAGCCGACAGGGGGAATACTACGAGCAGTACTTC CASSRQGEYYEQYF
NA TRBJ2-2 NA TRBV2 TGTGCCAGCAGGGAGGGGTACACCGGGGAGCTGTTTTTT CASREGYTGELFF
NA TRBJ2-7 NA TRBV11-2 TGTGCCAGCAGCTTACAGGGGTACGAGCAGTACTTC CASSLQGYEQYF
TRBD2 TRBJ2-7 once TRBV28 TGTGCCAGCAGGCCGGGACTAGCGGGTACTTACGAGCAGTACTTC CASRPGLAGTYEQYF
TRBD2 TRBJ2-7 once TRBV6-5 TGTGCCAGCGCTAGCGGGAGATTCCGCGAGCAGTACTTC CASASGRFREQYF
NA TRBJ2-7 NA TRBV7-2 TGTGCCAGCAGCTTACAGGGCTATCAATACGAGCAGTACTTC CASSLQGYQYEQYF
NA TRBJ2-5 NA TRBV11-3 TGTGCCAGCAGCTTTCAGGGTGGCGAGACCCAGTACTTC CASSFQGGETQYF
TRBD2 TRBJ2-7 NA TRBV11-2 TGTGCCAGCAGCTTAGGTAGCGGGAGGCCCCTATACCAGTACGAGCAGTACTTC CASSLGSGRPLYQYEQYF
NA TRBJ2-5 NA TRBV18 TGTGCCAGCTCAGACCGGAGGACAGAGAAAGAGACCCAGTACTTC CASSDRRTEKETQYF